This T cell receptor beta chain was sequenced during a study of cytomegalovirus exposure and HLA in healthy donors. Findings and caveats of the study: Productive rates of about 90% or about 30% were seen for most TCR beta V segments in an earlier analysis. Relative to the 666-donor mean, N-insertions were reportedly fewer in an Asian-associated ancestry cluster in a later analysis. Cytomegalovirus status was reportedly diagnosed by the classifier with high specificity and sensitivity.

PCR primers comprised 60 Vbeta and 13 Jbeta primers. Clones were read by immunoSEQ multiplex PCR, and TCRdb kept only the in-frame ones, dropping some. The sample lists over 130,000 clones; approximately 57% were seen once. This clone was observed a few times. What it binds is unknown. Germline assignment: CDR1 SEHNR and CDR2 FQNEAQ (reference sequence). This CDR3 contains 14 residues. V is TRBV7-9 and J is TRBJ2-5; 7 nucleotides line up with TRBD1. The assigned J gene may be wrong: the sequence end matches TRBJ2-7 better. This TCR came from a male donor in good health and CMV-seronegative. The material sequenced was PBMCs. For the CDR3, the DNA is TGTGCCAGCAGCGGGACAGTGGTCGGCTACGAGCAGTACTTC. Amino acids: CASSGTVVGYEQYF.